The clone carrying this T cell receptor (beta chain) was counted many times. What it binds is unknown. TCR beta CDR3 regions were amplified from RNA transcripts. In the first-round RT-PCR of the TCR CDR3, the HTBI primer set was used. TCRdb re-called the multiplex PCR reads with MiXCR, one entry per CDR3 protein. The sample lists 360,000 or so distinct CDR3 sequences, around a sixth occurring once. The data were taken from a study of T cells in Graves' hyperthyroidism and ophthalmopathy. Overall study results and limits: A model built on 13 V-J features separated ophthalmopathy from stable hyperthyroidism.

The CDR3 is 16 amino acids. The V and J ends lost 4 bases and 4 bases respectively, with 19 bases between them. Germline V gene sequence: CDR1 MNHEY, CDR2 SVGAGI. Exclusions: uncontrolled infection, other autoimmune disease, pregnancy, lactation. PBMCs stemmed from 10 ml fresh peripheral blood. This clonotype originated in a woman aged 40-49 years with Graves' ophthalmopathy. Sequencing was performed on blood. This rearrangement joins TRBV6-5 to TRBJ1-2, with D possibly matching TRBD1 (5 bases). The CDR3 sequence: CASSLRPPGSRYGYTF. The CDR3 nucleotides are TGTGCCAGCAGTTTAAGACCCCCAGGGTCGCGCTATGGCTACACCTTC.